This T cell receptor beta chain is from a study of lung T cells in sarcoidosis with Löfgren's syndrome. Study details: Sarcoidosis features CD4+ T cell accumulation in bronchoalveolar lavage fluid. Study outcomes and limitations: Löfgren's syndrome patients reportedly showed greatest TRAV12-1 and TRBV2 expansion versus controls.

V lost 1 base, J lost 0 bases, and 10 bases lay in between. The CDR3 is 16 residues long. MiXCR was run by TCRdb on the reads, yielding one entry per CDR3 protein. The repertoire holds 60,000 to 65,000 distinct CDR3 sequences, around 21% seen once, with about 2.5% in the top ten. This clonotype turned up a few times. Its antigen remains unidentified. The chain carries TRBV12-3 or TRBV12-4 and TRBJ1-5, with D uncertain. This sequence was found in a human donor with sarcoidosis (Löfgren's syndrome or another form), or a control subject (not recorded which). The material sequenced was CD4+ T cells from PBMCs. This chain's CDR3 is CASSLVSAYSNQPQHF. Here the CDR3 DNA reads TGTGCCAGCAGTTTAGTGTCAGCCTATAGCAATCAGCCCCAGCATTTT.